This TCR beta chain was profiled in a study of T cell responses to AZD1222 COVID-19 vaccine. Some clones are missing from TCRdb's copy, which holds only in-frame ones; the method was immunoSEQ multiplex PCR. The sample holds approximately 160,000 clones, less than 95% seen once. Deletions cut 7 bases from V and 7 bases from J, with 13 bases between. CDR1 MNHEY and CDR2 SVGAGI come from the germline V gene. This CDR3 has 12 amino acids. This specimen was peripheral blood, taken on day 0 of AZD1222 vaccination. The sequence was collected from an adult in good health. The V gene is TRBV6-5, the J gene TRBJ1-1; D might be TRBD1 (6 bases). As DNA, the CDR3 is TGTGCCAGCACCCTCCTGACAGGTGAAGCTTTCTTT. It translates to CASTLLTGEAFF.